Below are 18 T cell receptor beta chains sequenced from a single sample in a study of blood T cell repertoires in COVID-19. The protocol was immunoSEQ multiplex PCR, while the TCRdb copy is restricted to in-frame clones and leaves out a portion. The data show 200,000 to 250,000 clones, about four fifths seen once. The material sequenced was peripheral blood. All receptors derive from a woman in her twenties or thirties who had recovered from COVID-19.

The chain combines TRBV30 with TRBJ2-5, with D perhaps matching TRBD2 (5 bases). V dropped 5 bases and J dropped 5 bases, with 27 bases sitting between them. The CDR3 length is 17 residues. Germline V gene lookup returns CDR1 GTSNPN and CDR2 SVGIG (reference sequence). The CDR3 protein is CAWAAPGVGFLGETQYF. CDR3 DNA: TGTGCCTGGGCGGCTCCCGGGGTGGGATTCTTAGGGGAGACCCAGTACTTC. Supplemented by reference TRBV30 and TRBJ2-5, the full variable domain reads SQTIHQWPATLVQPVGSPLSLECTVEGTSNPNLYWYRQAAGRGLQLLFYSVGIGQISSEVPQNLSASRPQDRQFILSSKKLLLSDSGFYLCAWAAPGVGFLGETQYFGPGTRLLVL.

J is TRBJ2-1 and V is TRBV5-8; 7 bases fit TRBD2. The CDR3 consists of 18 residues. Germline CDR1 and CDR2: SGHTS and YDEGEE. V was pared by 4 bases and J by 7 bases, with 20 bases of the junction left unmatched. DNA of the CDR3: TGTGCCAGCAGCCCAAATCTCTTTGCGGGAGTAGGGTGGAATGAGCAGTTCTTC. As protein: CASSPNLFAGVGWNEQFF. Drawing the rest from reference TRBV5-8 and TRBJ2-1, the complete variable domain is EAGVTQSPTHLIKTRGQQATLRCSPISGHTSVYWYQQALGLGLQFLLWYDEGEERNRGNFPPRFSGRQFPNYSSELNVNALELEDSALYLCASSPNLFAGVGWNEQFFGPGTRLTVL.

The chain couples TRBV19 to TRBJ1-2, with 10 bases aligning to TRBD1. From germline, CDR1 is LNHDA and CDR2 SQIVND (reference sequence). The V and J ends lost 6 bases and 8 bases, in that order; junction bases with no gene match: 6. CDR3 length: 13 amino acids. The CDR3 DNA reads as TGTGCCAGTAGCCCAGACAGGGGGCTCGGCTACACCTTC. Its protein product is CASSPDRGLGYTF. Variable domain in full (rest from reference TRBV19 and TRBJ1-2): DGGITQSPKYLFRKEGQNVTLSCEQNLNHDAMYWYRQDPGQGLRLIYYSQIVNDFQKGDIAEGYSVSREKKESFPLTVTSAQKNPTAFYLCASSPDRGLGYTFGSGTRLTVV.

In its sample, this clone was seen once. The chain employs TRBV28 and TRBJ2-3, with TRBD2 identical over 8 bases. Germline lookup yields CDR1 MDHEN and CDR2 SYDVKM. The V gene end was trimmed by 4 bases and the J gene end by 0 bases; junction bases not matched to a gene: 3. The CDR3 extends over 15 amino acids. Here the CDR3 reads CASSSIAGSTDTQYF. CDR3 nucleotides: TGTGCCAGCAGTTCAATAGCGGGAAGCACAGATACGCAGTATTTT.

This clone appeared a single time. This chain joins TRBV21-1 and TRBJ2-3; the D segment call TRBD2 is taken from the table without a DNA check. TRBV21-1 corresponds to a pseudogene. The CDR3 spans 17 residues. The DNA of the CDR3 is TGTGCCAGCAGCAAAGGTGGGCTAGCGGGGGGCACAGATACGCAGTATTTT. It yields the protein CASSKGGLAGGTDTQYF.

The V gene is TRBV19, the J gene TRBJ2-3; maybe TRBD2 (5 bases). This CDR3 has 15 amino acids. Germline V gene data show CDR1 as LNHDA and CDR2 as SQIVND (reference sequence). Trimming removed 1 base from V and 0 bases from J, with 8 bases in between. CDR3 DNA: TGTGCCAGTAGTATAGTTAGGACTAGCACAGATACGCAGTATTTT. It specifies CASSIVRTSTDTQYF. The full variable domain, its missing parts supplied by reference TRBV19 and TRBJ2-3, is DGGITQSPKYLFRKEGQNVTLSCEQNLNHDAMYWYRQDPGQGLRLIYYSQIVNDFQKGDIAEGYSVSREKKESFPLTVTSAQKNPTAFYLCASSIVRTSTDTQYFGPGTRLTVL.

The V gene is TRBV5-6, the J gene TRBJ1-6; a weak D match, TRBD1 (6 bases). The CDR3 extends over 16 amino acids. Germline CDR1 reads SGHDT; CDR2 reads YYEEEE. V lost 0 bases and J 9 bases, leaving 16 bases between the germline ends. The CDR3 coding sequence is TGTGCCAGCAGCTTGGAGCGCCCGACAGGCTTTTCACCCCTCCACTTT. It translates to CASSLERPTGFSPLHF.

The chain joins TRBV9 to TRBJ1-3; 7 positions match TRBD1. The CDR3 sequence is 16 residues long. Germline V gives CDR1 SGDLS, CDR2 YYNGEE. V lost 4 bases, J lost 14 bases, and 21 bases stayed unmatched. This CDR3 reads CASSFPRIRGASPLYF. The CDR3 DNA sequence: TGTGCCAGCAGCTTCCCGCGGATCAGGGGGGCGAGCCCCTTATATTTT.

The rearrangement links TRBV15 to TRBJ1-5, with TRBD1 matching over 8 bases. The CDR3 is 19 residues long. Germline V gene data show CDR1 as LNHNV and CDR2 as YYDKDF (reference sequence). The V segment lost 3 bases and the J segment 6 bases; nucleotides outside the gene matches: 19. CDR3 coding DNA: TGTGCCACCAGCAGGGTCTCGGCAGGACAGGGTGAAAGATTTCAGCCCCAGCATTTT. It encodes CATSRVSAGQGERFQPQHF.

This chain uses TRBV25-1 with TRBJ2-7; 9 bases agree with TRBD1. Germline CDR1 MGHDK, CDR2 SYGVNS. The CDR3 is 16 residues long. The junction had 7 bases not matched to a gene; V was cut back by 2 bases and J by 2 bases. CDR3 nucleotide sequence: TGTGCCAGCAGTGAACTAGGGGGGACAGGGCCCTACGAGCAGTACTTC. Translated, it gives CASSELGGTGPYEQYF.

This chain connects TRBV12-3 or TRBV12-4 to TRBJ1-5; the match to TRBD1 covers 9 bases. Unmatched junction bases numbered 2, after V lost 6 bases and J lost 5 bases. The length of the CDR3 is 13 residues. CDR3 loop: CASSRQGDQPQHF. The CDR3 DNA follows: TGTGCCAGCAGCCGACAGGGGGATCAGCCCCAGCATTTT.

This clone was detected many times. The rearrangement links TRBV2 to TRBJ2-5, with D tentatively TRBD2 (6 bases). Trimming left V 3 bases short and J 4 bases short, with 12 bases between. This CDR3 region has 14 residues. The germline gives CDR1 SNHLY, CDR2 FYNNEI. CDR3 region: CASSDHGGSETQYF. CDR3 sequence (DNA): TGTGCCAGCAGTGATCACGGAGGGTCAGAGACCCAGTACTTC.

This clone was picked up one time. The chain carries TRBV4-1 and TRBJ2-7; 10 nucleotides align to TRBD2. The ends lost 4 bases at V and 3 bases at J; junction bases unmatched: 3. CDR1 and CDR2 from the germline V gene are MGHRA and YSYEKL. This CDR3 is built from 14 residues. The CDR3 reads CASSLTSGDYEQYF. CDR3 sequence (DNA): TGCGCCAGCAGCCTAACTAGCGGGGACTACGAGCAGTACTTC.

The rearrangement joins TRBV7-2 to TRBJ2-3; TRBD2 might be the D (6 bases). Trimming left V 11 bases short and J 2 bases short, with 11 bases between. The CDR3 extends over 12 amino acids. Germline V lookup: CDR1 SGHTA, CDR2 FQGNSA. The CDR3 bases are TGTGCCGGGGACTTACTCACAGATACGCAGTATTTT. It codes for CAGDLLTDTQYF.

CDR3 sequence (DNA): TGTGCCAGCAGTCCGGACAGGGGGCTCTTTGACTACACCTTC. Its protein product is CASSPDRGLFDYTF. The V and J genes are TRBV28 and TRBJ1-2, with 11 bases aligning to TRBD1. The CDR3 extends over 14 amino acids. V was clipped by 5 bases and J by 10 bases; unmatched bases: 9. Germline V gene data show CDR1 as MDHEN and CDR2 as SYDVKM.

The table lists this clone with a few counts. V usage is TRBV6-4 and J usage is TRBJ2-1, with TRBD1 matching over 7 bases. CDR1 is MRHNA and CDR2 is SNTAGT in the germline V gene. V trimming: 4 bases; J trimming: 9 bases; junction bases outside the gene matches: 6. There are 13 residues in the CDR3. The CDR3 nucleotides read TGTGCCAGCAGTGGCCGGACAGGCGGTGAGCAGTTCTTC. This gives the protein CASSGRTGGEQFF.

The chain links TRBV7-9 to TRBJ2-1; 9 positions agree with TRBD2. The V gene's germline CDR1 is SEHNR and CDR2 FQNEAQ (reference sequence). Trimming cost V 4 bases and J 0 bases; bases outside gene matches: 7. The CDR3 sequence is 17 residues long. Here the CDR3 DNA reads TGTGCCAGCAGCTACCCTAGCGGGGCCAGCTCCTACAATGAGCAGTTCTTC. Translation gives CASSYPSGASSYNEQFF. The entire variable domain, with the rest obtained from reference TRBV7-9 and TRBJ2-1, is as follows: DTGVSQNPRHKITKRGQNVTFRCDPISEHNRLYWYRQTLGQGPEFLTYFQNEAQLEKSRLLSDRFSAERPKGSFSTLEIQRTEQGDSAMYLCASSYPSGASSYNEQFFGPGTRLTVL.

The V gene is TRBV21-1, the J gene TRBJ1-2; the table calls TRBD1, which could not be checked here. TRBV21-1 is a pseudogene segment. The CDR3 is made up of 15 amino acids. CDR3 in amino acids: CASSKEDRPNYGYTF. CDR3 bases: TGTGCCAGCAGCAAGGAGGACAGACCCAACTATGGCTACACCTTC.